This T cell receptor beta chain was identified during a study of blood T cell repertoires in COVID-19. The CDR3 spans 15 residues. Germline assignment: CDR1 MNHEY and CDR2 SVGAGI. The junction had 6 bases not matched to a gene; V was cut back by 5 bases and J by 0 bases. Seattle patient enrollment occurred during active infection, with longitudinal follow-up thereafter. Sequenced by immunoSEQ multiplex PCR; TCRdb stores in-frame clones only, minus some. There are approximately 290,000 clones in the sample; about 85% occur only once, and 0.7% to 1% lies in the top ten. The clonotype originates from a human donor with COVID-19, enrolled during active disease. The donor label of this sample is uncertain. The chain carries TRBV6-5 and TRBJ1-2, with 7 nucleotides matching TRBD1. Sequenced sample: peripheral blood. CDR3 amino acids: CASSRDRDSNYGYTF. Written as DNA, the CDR3 is TGTGCCAGCAGTCGAGACAGGGATTCTAACTATGGCTACACCTTC.